This T cell receptor (beta chain) was sequenced in a study of blood T cell repertoires in COVID-19. As for the study in general: PBMCs, B-cell-depleted T cells, or T cells provided the cDNA or gDNA that made up the material.

Germline-derived CDR1 and CDR2 are KGHSH and LQKENI. The length of the CDR3 is 19 residues. V was clipped by 6 bases and J by 0 bases; unmatched bases: 14. Sequenced by immunoSEQ multiplex PCR; TCRdb stores in-frame clones only, minus some. The sample consists of more than 200,000 clones, approximately 87% of them appearing once. The rearrangement joins TRBV18 to TRBJ2-6, with 7 bases that match TRBD1. This TCR was recovered from a woman between 50 and 59 years old with acute or convalescent COVID-19. Sequencing was done on a sample of peripheral blood. The CDR3 is CASSEHRGGGYSGANVLTF. Written as DNA, the CDR3 is TGTGCCAGCTCGGAACACCGAGGGGGCGGTTACTCTGGGGCCAACGTCCTGACTTTC.